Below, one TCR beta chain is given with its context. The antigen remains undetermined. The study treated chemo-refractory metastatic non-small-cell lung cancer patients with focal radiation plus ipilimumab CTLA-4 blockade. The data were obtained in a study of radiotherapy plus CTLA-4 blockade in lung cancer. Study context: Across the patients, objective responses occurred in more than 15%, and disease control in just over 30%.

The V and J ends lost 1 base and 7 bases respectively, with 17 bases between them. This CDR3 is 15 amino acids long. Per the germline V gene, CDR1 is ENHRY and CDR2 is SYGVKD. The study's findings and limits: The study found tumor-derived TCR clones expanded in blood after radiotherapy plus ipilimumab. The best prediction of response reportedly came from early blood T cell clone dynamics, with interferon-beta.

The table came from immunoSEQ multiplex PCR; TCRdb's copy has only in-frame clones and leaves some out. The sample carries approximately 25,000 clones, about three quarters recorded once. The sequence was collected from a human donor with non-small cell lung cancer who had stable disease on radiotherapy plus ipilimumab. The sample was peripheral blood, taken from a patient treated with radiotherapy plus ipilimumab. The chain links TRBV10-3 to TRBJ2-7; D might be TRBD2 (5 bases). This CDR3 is CAISELGKRGREQYF. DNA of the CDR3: TGTGCCATCAGTGAGTTGGGTAAACGGGGAAGAGAGCAGTACTTC.